The rows below give T cell receptor beta chains drawn from one sample of a study of beta chain features in type 1 diabetes. Some clones are missing from TCRdb's copy, which holds only in-frame ones; the method was immunoSEQ multiplex PCR. The sample carries hundreds of thousands of clones, 13% recorded once. The sample comprised naive CD4+ T cells from blood. These receptors were taken from a man between 18 and 35 years old with type 1 diabetes. Both conserved end residues are part of each CDR3. Each record gives: clone size, J gene, V gene, D gene, CDR3 protein, CDR3 DNA. D genes are given only for firm matches. Clone size is not always given. Where it is, it says once, few, many or a class for expanded clones.

>-|TRBJ2-5|TRBV11-1|-
CASSASVQETQYF
TGTGCCAGCAGCGCCTCCGTGCAAGAGACCCAGTACTTC
>-|TRBJ2-7|TRBV11-3|-
CASSLTGYEQYF
TGTGCCAGCAGCCTAACAGGCTACGAGCAGTACTTC
>few|TRBJ1-5|TRBV7-2|-
CASSLSRGPNQPQHF
TGTGCCAGCAGCTTATCTAGGGGCCCGAATCAGCCCCAGCATTTT
>few|TRBJ2-3|TRBV7-2|-
CASSFGTREYF
TGTGCCAGCAGCTTCGGGACTCGTGAGTATTTT
>-|TRBJ1-1|TRBV7-9|TRBD1
CASSFDRGNTEAFF
TGTGCCAGCAGCTTCGACAGGGGGAACACTGAAGCTTTCTTT
>few|TRBJ2-5|TRBV11-3|TRBD2
CASSPGWLAGLKETQYF
TGTGCCAGCAGCCCAGGTTGGCTAGCGGGCCTGAAAGAGACCCAGTACTTC
>few|TRBJ1-1|TRBV7-9|-
CASSLNGIF
TGTGCCAGCAGCTTAAATGGGATCTTT
>-|TRBJ1-1|TRBV13|-
CASSLAGIPNTEAFF
TGTGCCAGCAGCTTAGCAGGGATTCCGAACACTGAAGCTTTCTTT
>-|TRBJ1-1|TRBV30|TRBD1
CAWSPGTGNTEAFF
TGTGCCTGGAGCCCGGGGACAGGGAACACTGAAGCTTTCTTT
>few|TRBJ1-4|TRBV13|-
CASSRYTGANEKLFF
TGTGCCAGCAGCCGATACACGGGAGCGAATGAAAAACTGTTTTTT
>-|TRBJ2-2|TRBV27|TRBD2
CASSRTSGVLGGELFF
TGTGCCAGCAGTCGGACTAGCGGGGTTCTAGGCGGGGAGCTGTTTTTT
>few|TRBJ2-3|TRBV2|-
CASSDDSGPQYF
TGTGCCAGCAGTGATGACAGCGGTCCGCAGTATTTT
>few|TRBJ1-5|TRBV19|-
CASSIMSVGNQPQHF
TGTGCCAGTAGTATTATGTCGGTGGGCAATCAGCCCCAGCATTTT
>once|TRBJ2-2|TRBV5-1|TRBD2
CASSPPLAGDSTGELFF
TGCGCCAGCAGCCCCCCTCTAGCGGGGGATAGCACCGGGGAGCTGTTTTTT
>-|TRBJ1-5|TRBV28|TRBD1
CASSWGTGGQPQHF
TGTGCCAGCTCTTGGGGGACAGGGGGACAGCCCCAGCATTTT
>-|TRBJ2-1|TRBV14|-
CASSQDSLVNEQFF
TGTGCCAGCAGCCAAGATAGTCTAGTCAATGAGCAGTTCTTC
>-|TRBJ1-4|TRBV30|-
CAWGVQPREKLFF
TGTGCCTGGGGGGTCCAGCCGCGTGAAAAACTGTTTTTT
>-|TRBJ2-2|TRBV10-3|TRBD2
CAISLGGLVNTGELFF
TGTGCCATCAGCCTAGGCGGACTAGTGAACACCGGGGAGCTGTTTTTT
>few|TRBJ2-2|TRBV5-1|-
CASSLMADTGELFF
TGCGCCAGCAGCTTGATGGCAGACACCGGGGAGCTGTTTTTT
>-|TRBJ2-2|TRBV10-3|TRBD1
CASSGQGANTGELFF
TGTGCCAGCTCCGGACAGGGGGCCAACACCGGGGAGCTGTTTTTT
>few|TRBJ1-2|TRBV19|-
CASKKEAFYGYTF
TGTGCCAGTAAGAAAGAGGCCTTCTATGGCTACACCTTC
>few|TRBJ2-5|TRBV4-1|TRBD1
CASSPDRGHRETQYF
TGCGCCAGCAGCCCTGACAGGGGGCATAGGGAGACCCAGTACTTC
>few|TRBJ2-5|TRBV9|TRBD2
CASSVGISGGFQETQYF
TGTGCCAGCAGCGTAGGTATAAGCGGGGGCTTCCAAGAGACCCAGTACTTC
>-|TRBJ1-2|TRBV30|-
CALTAPGAGYTF
TGTGCCTTGACAGCACCTGGGGCTGGCTACACCTTC
>few|TRBJ2-1|TRBV7-8|TRBD2
CASSTLSGGSYNEQFF
TGTGCCAGCAGCACCCTATCGGGGGGGTCATACAATGAGCAGTTCTTC
>-|TRBJ2-5|TRBV19|TRBD2
CASSPGGIEETQYF
TGTGCCAGTAGTCCGGGGGGGATAGAAGAGACCCAGTACTTC
>few|TRBJ1-2|TRBV27|-
CAGQTDGYTF
TGTGCCGGACAGACGGATGGCTACACCTTC
>-|TRBJ2-3|TRBV10-3|-
CAISHTDTQYF
TGTGCCATCAGCCACACAGATACGCAGTATTTT
>-|TRBJ2-3|TRBV13|TRBD1
CASSPRTGAQGTDTQYF
TGTGCCAGCAGCCCCCGGACAGGAGCCCAGGGCACAGATACGCAGTATTTT
>few|TRBJ1-2|TRBV28|-
CASSLGSKSGYGYTF
TGTGCCAGCAGTTTAGGGTCTAAATCGGGCTATGGCTACACCTTC
>-|TRBJ2-5|TRBV6-5|-
CASNREDQRTQYF
TGTGCCAGCAACAGAGAGGACCAGCGGACCCAGTACTTC
>-|TRBJ1-5|TRBV27|-
CASSLSRGPGQPQHF
TGTGCCAGCAGTTTATCCCGGGGACCTGGTCAGCCCCAGCATTTT
>few|TRBJ2-7|TRBV5-1|TRBD1
CASSFGTGAYEQYF
TGCGCCAGCAGCTTCGGGACAGGGGCCTACGAGCAGTACTTC
>few|TRBJ1-2|TRBV10-3|TRBD1
CAIISGQGADYGYTF
TGTGCCATCATTTCGGGACAGGGAGCGGACTATGGCTACACCTTC